The rows below give T cell receptor beta chains drawn from one sample of a study of PD-1 blockade in mismatch repair-deficient tumors. Assay: immunoSEQ multiplex PCR; the TCRdb copy retains only in-frame clones and omits some. The sample contains 85,000 to 130,000 clones, 70% to 85% of which appear only once. Sequencing was performed on peripheral blood, taken about eight months after starting pembrolizumab. The receptors shown here come from an adult with mismatch repair-deficient cancer. Both conserved end residues are part of each CDR3. Each record gives: J gene, clone size, D gene, V gene, CDR3 DNA, CDR3 protein. D genes are given only for firm matches. Clone size is not always given. Where it is, it says once, few, many or a class for expanded clones.

j_gene: TRBJ2-7
abundance: .
d_gene: .
v_gene: TRBV6-1
CDR3nt: TGTGCCAGCAGTGAAGTGCGTCACGCCTACGAGCAGTACTTC
CDR3aa: CASSEVRHAYEQYF

j_gene: TRBJ2-1
abundance: .
d_gene: .
v_gene: TRBV25-1
CDR3nt: TGTGCCAGCAGTGAATTCGGGTACAATGAGCAGTTCTTC
CDR3aa: CASSEFGYNEQFF

j_gene: TRBJ2-1
abundance: .
d_gene: .
v_gene: TRBV10-1
CDR3nt: TGCGCCAGCAGTGAGACCCTGGGGGAAGAGCAGTTCTTC
CDR3aa: CASSETLGEEQFF

j_gene: TRBJ2-3
abundance: .
d_gene: .
v_gene: TRBV5-6
CDR3nt: TGTGCCAGCAGCTTTGCAGCCAGGGATACGCAGTATTTT
CDR3aa: CASSFAARDTQYF

j_gene: TRBJ2-2
abundance: .
d_gene: .
v_gene: TRBV6-1
CDR3nt: TGTGCCAGCAGTGCCAGGGAAAGCGGGGAGCTGTTTTTT
CDR3aa: CASSARESGELFF

j_gene: TRBJ1-3
abundance: .
d_gene: .
v_gene: TRBV9
CDR3nt: TGTGCCAGCAGCGTAGATTTAAGCTCTGGAAACACCATATATTTT
CDR3aa: CASSVDLSSGNTIYF

j_gene: TRBJ2-7
abundance: .
d_gene: TRBD2
v_gene: TRBV7-2
CDR3nt: TGTGCCAGCAGCCCCTCCGGAGCGGGAGCCTCCTACGAGCAGTACTTC
CDR3aa: CASSPSGAGASYEQYF

j_gene: TRBJ2-7
abundance: .
d_gene: .
v_gene: TRBV6-5
CDR3nt: TGTGCCAGCAGTTCAATAGGGCAGAGCTCCTACGAGCAGTACTTC
CDR3aa: CASSSIGQSSYEQYF

j_gene: TRBJ1-2
abundance: .
d_gene: TRBD1
v_gene: TRBV5-6
CDR3nt: TGTGCCAGCAGCTTGGCCGGACAGGGGGCCTCTGGCTACACCTTC
CDR3aa: CASSLAGQGASGYTF

j_gene: TRBJ2-3
abundance: .
d_gene: TRBD2
v_gene: TRBV10-3
CDR3nt: TGTGCCATCAGCGGGACTAGCGGGAGTAAGGGAGATACGCAGTATTTT
CDR3aa: CAISGTSGSKGDTQYF

j_gene: TRBJ2-7
abundance: .
d_gene: .
v_gene: TRBV15
CDR3nt: TGTGCCACCAGCAGGGAGTCCTCCTACGAGCAGTACTTC
CDR3aa: CATSRESSYEQYF

j_gene: TRBJ2-7
abundance: .
d_gene: TRBD2
v_gene: TRBV5-5
CDR3nt: TGTGCCAGCAGCTTGTTCGGACTAGAGGATGAGCAGTACTTC
CDR3aa: CASSLFGLEDEQYF

j_gene: TRBJ1-2
abundance: .
d_gene: .
v_gene: TRBV11-2
CDR3nt: TGTGCCAGCAGCTTCAATCCGGATGCCATTCAGGGCTACACCTTC
CDR3aa: CASSFNPDAIQGYTF

j_gene: TRBJ1-2
abundance: once
d_gene: .
v_gene: TRBV6-1
CDR3nt: TGTGCCAGCAGTGGGTCAGTAGAAGGAAACGGCTACACCTTC
CDR3aa: CASSGSVEGNGYTF

j_gene: TRBJ2-7
abundance: few
d_gene: .
v_gene: TRBV2
CDR3nt: TGTGCCAGCACCCCCCGAAGCGGGACATACGAGCAGTACTTC
CDR3aa: CASTPRSGTYEQYF

j_gene: TRBJ1-4
abundance: .
d_gene: .
v_gene: TRBV10-2
CDR3nt: TGCGCCAGCAGATCAGGGGCAACTAATGAAAAACTGTTTTTT
CDR3aa: CASRSGATNEKLFF

j_gene: TRBJ1-2
abundance: few
d_gene: .
v_gene: TRBV15
CDR3nt: TGTGCCACCAGCAGAGTGATGGAGGAATATGGCTACACCTTC
CDR3aa: CATSRVMEEYGYTF

j_gene: TRBJ2-7
abundance: .
d_gene: TRBD2
v_gene: TRBV7-9
CDR3nt: TGTGCCAGCCGGGCGGGAGCGCCGGGTAACGAGCAGTACTTC
CDR3aa: CASRAGAPGNEQYF

j_gene: TRBJ2-7
abundance: .
d_gene: TRBD2
v_gene: TRBV5-1
CDR3nt: TGCGCCAGCAGCGCCGGGACTAGCGGGAGATCATCCTACGAGCAGTACTTC
CDR3aa: CASSAGTSGRSSYEQYF

j_gene: TRBJ1-1
abundance: .
d_gene: .
v_gene: TRBV28
CDR3nt: TGTGCCAGCAGTTTAACAGATTATGAAGCTTTCTTT
CDR3aa: CASSLTDYEAFF

j_gene: TRBJ1-5
abundance: .
d_gene: TRBD1
v_gene: TRBV19
CDR3nt: TGTGCCAGTACCGGGGACAGCTATAGCAATCAGCCCCAGCATTTT
CDR3aa: CASTGDSYSNQPQHF

j_gene: TRBJ2-1
abundance: .
d_gene: TRBD2
v_gene: TRBV6-5
CDR3nt: TGTGCCAGCGGCCCGAGCGGGAGGCCGTACAATGAGCAGTTCTTC
CDR3aa: CASGPSGRPYNEQFF

j_gene: TRBJ1-2
abundance: once
d_gene: .
v_gene: TRBV5-1
CDR3nt: TGCGCCAGCAGCAGAGGGGATGATAACTATGGCTACACCTTC
CDR3aa: CASSRGDDNYGYTF

j_gene: TRBJ1-1
abundance: .
d_gene: .
v_gene: TRBV6-5
CDR3nt: TGTGCCAGCAGTCAGGGCCGGGTCACTGAAGCTTTCTTT
CDR3aa: CASSQGRVTEAFF

j_gene: TRBJ2-1
abundance: .
d_gene: .
v_gene: TRBV28
CDR3nt: TGTGCCAGCAGCCTGGCGGCGGTGGATGAGCAGTTCTTC
CDR3aa: CASSLAAVDEQFF

j_gene: TRBJ2-7
abundance: .
d_gene: .
v_gene: TRBV13
CDR3nt: TGTGCCAGCAGCTCCTCCTCCTCAACCTACGAGCAGTACTTC
CDR3aa: CASSSSSSTYEQYF

j_gene: TRBJ1-5
abundance: few
d_gene: .
v_gene: TRBV15
CDR3nt: TGTGCCACCAGCCGGGCTTCCCTGGCCCAGCCCCAGCATTTT
CDR3aa: CATSRASLAQPQHF

j_gene: TRBJ2-7
abundance: .
d_gene: .
v_gene: TRBV2
CDR3nt: TGTGCCAGCGAGGGCAGGGACGAGCAGTACTTC
CDR3aa: CASEGRDEQYF

j_gene: TRBJ2-3
abundance: .
d_gene: .
v_gene: TRBV9
CDR3nt: TGTGCCAGCAGCCCCGAGACAGCAGATACGCAGTATTTT
CDR3aa: CASSPETADTQYF

j_gene: TRBJ2-1
abundance: .
d_gene: .
v_gene: TRBV5-6
CDR3nt: TGTGCCAGCAGCTCAGACCTACGTTACAATGAGCAGTTCTTC
CDR3aa: CASSSDLRYNEQFF

j_gene: TRBJ2-1
abundance: .
d_gene: .
v_gene: TRBV7-6
CDR3nt: TGTGCCAGCAGCTTGCCCCTGAGCTCCTACAATGAGCAGTTCTTC
CDR3aa: CASSLPLSSYNEQFF

j_gene: TRBJ2-5
abundance: .
d_gene: .
v_gene: TRBV30
CDR3nt: TGTGCCTGGAGTTCCCGGACTATCGTAGAGACCCAGTACTTC
CDR3aa: CAWSSRTIVETQYF

j_gene: TRBJ2-7
abundance: few
d_gene: TRBD2
v_gene: TRBV27
CDR3nt: TGTGCCAGCGGGCGGTCTCCGGGAGGAAATTACGAGCAGTACTTC
CDR3aa: CASGRSPGGNYEQYF

j_gene: TRBJ2-2
abundance: .
d_gene: .
v_gene: TRBV18
CDR3nt: TGTGCCAGCTCACCGAGGACCTCGAACACCGGGGAGCTGTTTTTT
CDR3aa: CASSPRTSNTGELFF

j_gene: TRBJ2-1
abundance: .
d_gene: TRBD2
v_gene: TRBV7-9
CDR3nt: TGTGCCAGCAGCTTATTCCCTAGCGGGAGGACCTACAATGAGCAGTTCTTC
CDR3aa: CASSLFPSGRTYNEQFF

j_gene: TRBJ1-4
abundance: .
d_gene: .
v_gene: TRBV6-1
CDR3nt: TGTGCCAGCAGTGAAGGGAGCCTGGATGAAAAACTGTTTTTT
CDR3aa: CASSEGSLDEKLFF

j_gene: TRBJ1-2
abundance: once
d_gene: .
v_gene: TRBV6-4
CDR3nt: TGTGCCAGCAGTGAATCTCTAGGGTCCTACACCTTC
CDR3aa: CASSESLGSYTF

j_gene: TRBJ2-1
abundance: few
d_gene: .
v_gene: TRBV5-1
CDR3nt: TGCGCCAGCAGCTTGGAGGTGACCACAAACTACAATGAGCAGTTCTTC
CDR3aa: CASSLEVTTNYNEQFF

j_gene: TRBJ2-1
abundance: .
d_gene: .
v_gene: TRBV7-9
CDR3nt: TGTGCCAGCAGCTTAGACAGGGCTAATGAGCAGTTCTTC
CDR3aa: CASSLDRANEQFF

j_gene: TRBJ2-1
abundance: .
d_gene: .
v_gene: TRBV19
CDR3nt: TGTGCCAGTAGTGAACGGTGGGATGAGCAGTTCTTC
CDR3aa: CASSERWDEQFF

j_gene: TRBJ1-2
abundance: .
d_gene: TRBD1
v_gene: TRBV29-1
CDR3nt: TGCAGCGTTGGGGACAGAGGACCCTATGGCTACACCTTC
CDR3aa: CSVGDRGPYGYTF

j_gene: TRBJ1-5
abundance: .
d_gene: .
v_gene: TRBV6-4
CDR3nt: TGTGCCAGCAGTGACTCCATTGATCAGCCCCAGCATTTT
CDR3aa: CASSDSIDQPQHF

j_gene: TRBJ2-5
abundance: .
d_gene: .
v_gene: TRBV11-3
CDR3nt: TGTGCCAGCAGCCCGAGGGGGGCAGGAATCAAAGAGACCCAGTACTTC
CDR3aa: CASSPRGAGIKETQYF

j_gene: TRBJ2-5
abundance: .
d_gene: .
v_gene: TRBV29-1
CDR3nt: TGCAGCATTGGGCGGGGCGGCCAAGAGACCCAGTACTTC
CDR3aa: CSIGRGGQETQYF

j_gene: TRBJ2-5
abundance: once
d_gene: TRBD1
v_gene: TRBV19
CDR3nt: TGTGCCAGTAGTCTACAGGGGATGGGTGTGACCCAGTACTTC
CDR3aa: CASSLQGMGVTQYF